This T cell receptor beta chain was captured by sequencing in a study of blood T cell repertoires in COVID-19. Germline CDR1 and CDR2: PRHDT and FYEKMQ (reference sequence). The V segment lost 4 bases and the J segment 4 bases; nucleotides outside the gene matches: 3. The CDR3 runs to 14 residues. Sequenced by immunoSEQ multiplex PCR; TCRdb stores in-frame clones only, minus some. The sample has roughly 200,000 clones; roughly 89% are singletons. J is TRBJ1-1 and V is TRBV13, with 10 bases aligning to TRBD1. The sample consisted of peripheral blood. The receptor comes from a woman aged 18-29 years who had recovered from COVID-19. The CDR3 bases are TGTGCCAGCAGCTCCCGGGACAGGGGCACTGAAGCTTTCTTT. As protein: CASSSRDRGTEAFF.